This T cell receptor (beta chain) derives from a study of cytomegalovirus exposure and HLA in healthy donors. Produced via immunoSEQ multiplex PCR; TCRdb's table is partial and in-frame only. The repertoire holds about 78,000 clones, with about 96% as singletons. The CDR3 consists of 15 residues. The germline gives CDR1 SGHRS, CDR2 YFSETQ. V lost 5 bases to trimming and J lost 0 bases, with 12 bases between them. This TCR was recovered from a man aged 18 to 35 in good health and CMV-seropositive. The rearrangement uses TRBV5-1 and TRBJ2-1, with D uncertain. Specimen: PBMCs. CDR3 sequence: CASRTDSSSYNEQFF. The DNA of the CDR3 is TGCGCCAGCAGGACCGACTCTAGCTCCTACAATGAGCAGTTCTTC. The whole variable domain, remainder taken from reference TRBV5-1 and TRBJ2-1, is KAGVTQTPRYLIKTRGQQVTLSCSPISGHRSVSWYQQTPGQGLQFLFEYFSETQRNKGNFPGRFSGRQFSNSRSEMNVSTLELGDSALYLCASRTDSSSYNEQFFGPGTRLTVL.